This entry lists 4 T cell receptor gamma chains sequenced from one sample in a study of Vδ1+ human thymocytes. Extracted RNA was reverse transcribed into cDNA. Multiplex PCR used pooled V-gene forward primers and a constant-region reverse primer to amplify CDR3s. TCRdb reanalysed the multiplex PCR reads with CATT. The data hold more than 8,000 gamma-chain clones, with 56% observed a single time. Which antigens these TCRs recognize remains unknown. Findings of the study overall: Highly polyclonal TRG and TRD repertoires with Gaussian CDR3 length distributions appeared in thymus.

Sequencing input: Vdelta1+ gamma-delta thymocytes from the thymus. Subset of the sample: FACS-sorted CD3+ TCRalphabeta- TCRVdelta1+ TCRVdelta2- thymocytes. Every receptor here comes from a girl in the first two years of life who had congenital heart surgery.

The J gene is TRGJ1 or TRGJ2, the V gene TRGV3. The J gene is absent in TCRdb and was assigned here via DNA matching to germline. The CDR3 contains 12 residues. Trimming cost V 6 bases and J 4 bases; bases outside gene matches: 6. CDR1 is VTNTFY, CDR2 YDVSTARD, per germline (reference sequence). DNA of the CDR3: TGTGCCACCTGGCCCGACTATTATAAGAAACTCTTT. As protein: CATWPDYYKKLF.

The gene calls are TRGV4 and TRGJ1 or TRGJ2. As TCRdb names no J gene, one was assigned here on the basis of a DNA match to germline. V gave up 0 bases and J gave up 6 bases; unmatched junction bases: 8. Per germline, CDR1 EGSTGY and CDR2 YDSYTSSV. The CDR3 contains 14 residues. This chain's CDR3 is CATWDGPRSYKKLF. CDR3 bases: TGTGCCACCTGGGATGGGCCCAGAAGTTATAAGAAACTCTTT.

The rearrangement joins TRGV8 to TRGJ1 or TRGJ2. Trimming at V came to 1 base and at J to 10 bases, leaving 4 bases not matched to a gene. The CDR3 has 11 amino acids. CDR1 and CDR2 from the germline V gene are VENAVY and YDSYNSRV. CDR3: CATWDRGKKLF. CDR3 in DNA: TGTGCCACCTGGGATAGAGGCAAGAAACTCTTT.

The chain joins TRGV8 to TRGJ1 or TRGJ2. Here the J gene was assigned by germline matching of the DNA, as TCRdb has none. Trimming removed 1 base from V and 8 bases from J; junction bases left unmatched: 2. The V gene's germline CDR1 is VENAVY and CDR2 YDSYNSRV. The length of the CDR3 is 11 residues. The CDR3 here is CATWDSHKKLF. The CDR3 bases are TGTGCCACCTGGGATAGTCATAAGAAACTCTTT.